This T cell receptor (beta chain) was identified in a study of blood T cell repertoires in COVID-19. Study information: Recovered participants had two consecutive negative NP/OP PCR tests, healthcare professional clearance, or symptom resolution. T cells, B-cell-depleted T cells, or PBMCs supplied cDNA or gDNA.

Membership in each cohort depended on participant-reported clinical history. Authors' data handling: Cell counts per sample came from amplifying reference gene primers. Assay: immunoSEQ multiplex PCR; the TCRdb copy retains only in-frame clones and omits some. V, J and clone size were drawn from that table, and D and trimming were deduced from the DNA. The data contain some 330,000 clones, about 89% of them seen just once; the ten biggest clones take up about 1.9%. V was shortened by 4 bases and J by 4 bases, with 14 bases between the two germline ends. The CDR3 has 16 residues. Germline CDR1 and CDR2: LNHDA and SQIVND (reference sequence).

Specimen: PBMCs or T cells enriched from blood (not recorded which). The TCR sequence derives from a man aged 35-49 years in a cohort exposed to, infected with or recovered from COVID-19 (not recorded which). The V gene is TRBV19, the J gene TRBJ2-6; possible D gene TRBD1, 5 bases. The CDR3 region has the DNA TGTGCCAGTAGTACACTCATAAGGGGAGGGGCCAACGTCCTGACTTTC. It encodes CASSTLIRGGANVLTF. The whole variable domain, remainder taken from reference TRBV19 and TRBJ2-6, is DGGITQSPKYLFRKEGQNVTLSCEQNLNHDAMYWYRQDPGQGLRLIYYSQIVNDFQKGDIAEGYSVSREKKESFPLTVTSAQKNPTAFYLCASSTLIRGGANVLTFGAGSRLTVL.